Here is one T cell receptor beta chain with its context. Assay used: immunoSEQ multiplex PCR; TCRdb lists only in-frame clones, some missing. The table records over 90,000 clones, 85% to 90% of them present only once. These data are taken from a study of T cell responses to AZD1222 COVID-19 vaccine. This CDR3 has 14 residues. Deletions cut 0 bases from V and 4 bases from J, with 9 bases between. Germline assignment: CDR1 SGHAT and CDR2 FQNNGV. The sequence derives from an adult who received the AZD1222 COVID-19 vaccine. The rearrangement links TRBV11-2 to TRBJ2-5, with a possible D match to TRBD1 (5 bases). Here the sequenced sample was peripheral blood, taken 28 days after the second AZD1222 dose. This CDR3 reads CASSLEIGAETQYF. The CDR3 DNA reads TGTGCCAGCAGCTTAGAAATAGGGGCAGAGACCCAGTACTTC. Combining the CDR3 with reference TRBV11-2 and TRBJ2-5 gives the whole variable domain EAGVAQSPRYKIIEKRQSVAFWCNPISGHATLYWYQQILGQGPKLLIQFQNNGVVDDSQLPKDRFSAERLKGVDSTLKIQPAKLEDSAVYLCASSLEIGAETQYFGPGTRLLVL.